This T cell receptor beta chain was recorded in a study of T cell responses to AZD1222 COVID-19 vaccine. Sequenced by immunoSEQ multiplex PCR; TCRdb stores in-frame clones only, minus some. The table has around 120,000 clones, just under 95% seen once. This sequence was found in an adult in good health. The sequenced sample was peripheral blood, obtained on day 0 of AZD1222 vaccination.

In DNA, the CDR3 is TGTGCCAGCAGCCAAGTTGGTGTTTCACCCCTCCACTTT. It codes for CASSQVGVSPLHF. The V call is TRBV3-1 (or the pseudogene TRBV3-2), the J call TRBJ1-6; D is unresolved. V gave up 1 base and J gave up 9 bases, with 7 bases separating them. Germline CDR1 reads LGHDT; CDR2 reads YNNKEL (reference sequence). The length of the CDR3 is 13 residues.